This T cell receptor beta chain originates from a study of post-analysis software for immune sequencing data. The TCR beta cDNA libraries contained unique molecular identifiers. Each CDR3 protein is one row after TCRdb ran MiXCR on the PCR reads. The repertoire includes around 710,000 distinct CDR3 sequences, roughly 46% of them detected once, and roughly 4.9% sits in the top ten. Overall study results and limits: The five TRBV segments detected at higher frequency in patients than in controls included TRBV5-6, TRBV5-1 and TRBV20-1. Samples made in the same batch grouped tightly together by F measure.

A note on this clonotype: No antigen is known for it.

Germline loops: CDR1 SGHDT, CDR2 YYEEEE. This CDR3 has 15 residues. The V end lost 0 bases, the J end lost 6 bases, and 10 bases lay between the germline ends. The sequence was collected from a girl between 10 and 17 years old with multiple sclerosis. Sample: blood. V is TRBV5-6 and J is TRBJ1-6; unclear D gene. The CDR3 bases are TGTGCCAGCAGCTTGGGGTCCAGCCCTAATTCACCCCTCCACTTT. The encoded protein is CASSLGSSPNSPLHF. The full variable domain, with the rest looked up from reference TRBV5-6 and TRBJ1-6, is DAGVTQSPTHLIKTRGQQVTLRCSPKSGHDTVSWYQQALGQGPQFIFQYYEEEERQRGNFPDRFSGHQFPNYSSELNVNALLLGDSALYLCASSLGSSPNSPLHFGNGTRLTVT.